These 28 T cell receptor beta chains originate from one sample sequenced in a study of tumor and adjacent non-tumor tissue in lung cancer (dated by TCRdb to the late 2010s). RNA was isolated from bulk, unsorted tissue, and RNA quality was assessed with a NanoDrop ND-1000 and an Agilent 2100. Receptor amplification or capture employed multiplex PCR. Sequencing was performed on an Illumina HiSeq 2500. TCRbeta libraries were built by three rounds of nested PCR using primers (Table S4), following protocols modified from ARM-PCR. TCRdb reprocessing: public reads trimmed at Q25 with fastp, clones called with MiXCR, in-frame beta chains kept. Rows are unified per CDR3 protein, each entry keeping the most common DNA and genes. This sample gives approximately 110,000 distinct CDR3 sequences in total; roughly 77% of them show up just once. 37% of the sample rests with the top ten. The sample comprised lung tumor tissue. All receptors come from a woman between 55 and 75 years old with non-small cell lung cancer.

Of note for this clonotype: A much larger clone sits a single nucleotide away, making a read error possible. The chain has TRBV12-3 or TRBV12-4 and TRBJ2-1; 8 bases match TRBD2. The CDR3 has 15 amino acids. The CDR3 spells CANSFSGGRSNEQFF. CDR3 nucleotide sequence: TGTGCCAACAGTTTCTCCGGCGGGAGGAGCAATGAGCAGTTCTTC.

To note about this clonotype: A much more abundant neighbour one base away suggests this may be a read error. V usage is TRBV12-3 or TRBV12-4 and J usage is TRBJ2-7, with D perhaps matching TRBD1 (6 bases). The V end lost 4 bases, the J end lost 5 bases, and 18 bases lay between the germline ends. The CDR3 loop spans 15 amino acids. CDR3 residues: CASSSPQLGANEQYF. The DNA for the CDR3 is TGTGCCAGCAGTTCCCCCCAGCTGGGGGCCAACGAGCAGTACTTC.

As to this clonotype: Possible read error: a much larger clone is one base away. This rearrangement joins TRBV28 to TRBJ2-7; tentatively, D is TRBD2 (5 bases). CDR1 is MDHEN, CDR2 SYDVKM, per germline. CDR3 size: 14 residues. Trimming took 7 bases from V and 3 from J, leaving 16 bases between them. This CDR3 reads CASTFLAAGYEQYF. CDR3 sequence (DNA): TGTGCCAGCACTTTTCTAGCCGCAGGCTACGAGCAGTACTTC.

As regards this clonotype: Its ends do not fully match the called genes, so a read error is possible. This rearrangement joins TRBV4-2 to TRBJ2-2; either TRBD1 or TRBD2 may fit D (5 bases each). The CDR3 loop spans 16 amino acids. CDR1 is LGHNA, CDR2 YNFKEQ, per germline. The CDR3 here is CASSQIQGVGTGELFF. In nucleotides, the CDR3 is TGTGCCAGCAGCCAAATTCAGGGAGTAGGCACCGGGGAGCTTTTTTTT.

A note on this clonotype: A much bigger clone sits one base away, suggesting this may be a read error. The CDR3 ends on some other residue instead of the conserved phenylalanine or tryptophan, so this is likely a read error. J is TRBJ2-5 and V is TRBV4-2; D call uncertain. This CDR3 comprises 14 residues. V dropped 0 bases and J dropped 1 base, with 6 bases sitting between them. Per germline, CDR1 LGHNA and CDR2 YNFKEQ. CDR3 nucleotides: TGTGCCAGCAGCCAAGATCCCCTCCAAGAGACCCAGTACTTA. Protein sequence: CASSQDPLQETQYL.

As concerns this clonotype: The junction and the germline gene differ at one end; a read error may be behind it. The chain uses TRBV5-4 and TRBJ2-1, with TRBD2 matching over 8 bases. The CDR3 has 15 amino acids. Germline CDR1 SGHNT, CDR2 YYREEE (reference sequence). This chain's CDR3 is CANSPPGTRLAEQFF. The CDR3 DNA reads as TGTGCCAACAGCCCCCCCGGGACTAGACTGGCAGAGCAGTTCTTC.

A word on this clonotype: A junction boundary mismatches the germline segment, possibly from a read error. V gene TRBV6-6 combines with J gene TRBJ1-6; D is unresolved. The germline V gene has CDR1 MNHNY and CDR2 SVGAGI (reference sequence). CDR3 length: 17 amino acids. Here the CDR3 DNA reads TGTGCCAGCAGTTTTTATGAAGGGAGCTCCTTTAATTCACCCCTCCACTTT. This translates into CASSFYEGSSFNSPLHF.

This sequence joins TRBV11-2 and TRBJ1-6, with D possibly being TRBD1 (6 bases). The germline CDR1 and CDR2 sequences are SGHAT and FQNNGV. The CDR3 is 15 residues long. Trimming left V 0 bases short and J 11 bases short, with 14 bases between. CDR3 DNA sequence: TGTGCCAGCAGCTTAGAGTTTGTAGGGGGGACACCCCTCCACTTT. It specifies CASSLEFVGGTPLHF.

A note on this clonotype: A much larger clone differs by one base, so this may be a read error. The chain joins TRBV12-3 or TRBV12-4 to TRBJ1-2; TRBD1 matches 8 bases. The CDR3 totals 13 residues. The CDR3 protein is CTSSPGTGGGYTF. The CDR3 DNA reads as TGTACCAGCAGTCCTGGGACAGGAGGGGGCTACACCTTC.

On this clonotype itself: The junction departs from germline at one end; a sequencing error may be responsible. The chain carries TRBV6-2 or TRBV6-3 and TRBJ2-4; tentatively, D is TRBD1 (5 bases). Germline V CDR1 and CDR2: MNHEY, SVGEGT. This CDR3 is built from 17 residues. The CDR3: CASSYSLSGIAKDIQYF. The DNA for the CDR3 is TGTGCCAGTAGTTACTCATTGTCAGGGATCGCCAAAGACATTCAGTACTTC.

About this clonotype itself: One junction end does not reproduce the germline sequence, and a read error may be involved. The chain carries TRBV12-3 or TRBV12-4 and TRBJ2-5; maybe TRBD1 (5 bases). The CDR3 runs 16 residues. CDR3 loop: CAISRAVRGNGETQYF. The CDR3 DNA is TGTGCCATCAGTCGGGCCGTAAGGGGAAATGGAGAGACCCAGTACTTC.

This chain links TRBV11-3 with TRBJ2-2; TRBD1 matches 7 bases. The CDR3 runs to 15 residues. Germline CDR1 is SGHNT and CDR2 is YENEEA. Trimming removed 5 bases from V and 7 bases from J; junction bases left unmatched: 10. The CDR3 loop reads CASSPRDSDSGELFF. Written as DNA, the CDR3 is TGTGCCAGCAGCCCAAGGGACAGTGACAGCGGGGAGCTGTTTTTT.

On this clonotype: The junction departs from germline at one end; a sequencing error may be responsible. The rearrangement joins TRBV11-2 to TRBJ2-7; unclear D gene. Germline V lookup: CDR1 SGHAT, CDR2 FQNNGV. CDR3 length equals 16 residues. CDR3 bases: TGTGCCAGCAGCTCCACCGAAACTGCAGGCTCCTTCGAGCAGTACTTC. This sequence encodes CASSSTETAGSFEQYF.

The chain links TRBV4-3 to TRBJ1-2, with 11 nucleotides matching TRBD1. The CDR3 totals 16 residues. Germline lookup yields CDR1 LGHNA and CDR2 YSLEER. J gave up 6 bases and V 5 bases, and 11 bases lay outside the gene matches. The CDR3 sequence: CASSRDLRTGGDGYTF. CDR3 DNA: TGCGCCAGCAGCAGAGATCTGCGGACAGGGGGCGATGGCTACACCTTC.

At least ten counts were recorded for this clonotype. The V and J genes are TRBV7-2 and TRBJ1-2; 8 bases agree with TRBD1. Germline values: CDR1 SGHTA, CDR2 FQGNSA. After removal of 2 bases from V and 6 bases from J, the junction contained 5 bases not matched to a gene. The CDR3 is 14 amino acids. The CDR3 is CASSLRRGLDGYTF. Written as DNA, the CDR3 is TGTGCCAGCAGCTTACGCAGGGGGCTGGATGGCTACACCTTC.

Only one count was recorded for this clonotype. One end of the junction varies from germline; a read error may be responsible. This chain connects TRBV12-3 or TRBV12-4 to TRBJ2-2, with D perhaps matching TRBD1 (7 bases). This CDR3 is 14 amino acids long. In DNA form, the CDR3 reads TGTGCCAGTTTGAGGGGGCAGTACACCGGGGAGGTGTTTTTT. It codes for CASLRGQYTGEVFF.

Regarding this clonotype: This could be a read error, since a much larger clone is one nucleotide away. V is TRBV10-2 and J is TRBJ2-2, with D perhaps matching TRBD1 (6 bases). The CDR3 runs 13 residues. Germline loops: CDR1 WSHSY, CDR2 SAAADI. CDR3: CATRDKETGEMFF. The CDR3 coding sequence is TGCGCCACTCGGGACAAAGAAACCGGGGAGATGTTTTTT.

A word on this clonotype: No conserved phenylalanine or tryptophan is present at the end of the CDR3, so a read error is the likely explanation. The gene calls are TRBV11-1 and TRBJ2-2; 9 bases line up with TRBD1. This CDR3 is 16 amino acids long. Germline CDR1 reads SGHAT; CDR2 reads FQDESV (reference sequence). As DNA, the CDR3 is TGTGCCAGCAGAGCCTGGACAGGGGTGAACATCGGGGAGCTGTTTTCT. This codes for CASRAWTGVNIGELFS.

With regard to this clonotype: Germline is not matched at one junction end, which may reflect a read error. The chain is built from TRBV2 and TRBJ2-2; D is perhaps TRBD1 or TRBD2 (6 bases each). Germline CDR1 reads SNHLY; CDR2 reads FYNNEI. This CDR3 contains 15 residues. As DNA, the CDR3 is TGTGCCAGCAGGAGTTCGGGGGCGAGAACCGGGGAACTGTTTTTT. It codes for CASRSSGARTGELFF.

For this clonotype: This sequence may be a read error, since a much larger clone differs from it by one base. CDR3 DNA: TGTGCCAGCAGTGGTACGGACGTCACTGAAGCTTTCTTT. This sequence encodes CASSGTDVTEAFF. The chain has TRBV6-1 and TRBJ1-1; unclear D gene. V was cut by 4 bases and J by 4 bases, with 10 bases left in between. The germline V gene encodes CDR1 MNHNS and CDR2 SASEGT. The length of the CDR3 is 13 residues.

The rearrangement links TRBV7-9 to TRBJ2-1; a possible D gene is TRBD2 (7 bases). Per germline, CDR1 SEHNR and CDR2 FQNEAQ (reference sequence). This CDR3 is 16 amino acids long. This CDR3 reads CAISLGGASSYNEQFF. The DNA for the CDR3 is TGTGCTATCAGTTTAGGGGGGGCAAGCTCCTACAATGAGCAGTTCTTC. Full variable domain (remainder filled in from reference TRBV7-9 and TRBJ2-1): DTGVSQNPRHKITKRGQNVTFRCDPISEHNRLYWYRQTLGQGPEFLTYFQNEAQLEKSRLLSDRFSAERPKGSFSTLEIQRTEQGDSAMYLCAISLGGASSYNEQFFGPGTRLTVL.

In the case of this clonotype: Being one base from a much bigger clone, this may be a read error. V is TRBV12-3 or TRBV12-4 and J is TRBJ2-7; 9 nucleotides agree with TRBD2. CDR3 length equals 14 residues. V shed 3 bases, J shed 3 bases, and the junction held 3 bases outside the gene matches. The chain's CDR3 is CASSLGTSIYEQYF. In nucleotides, the CDR3 is TGTGCCAGCAGTTTGGGGACTAGCATCTACGAGCAGTACTTC.

As to this clonotype: Relative to the germline gene, one junction end is altered; a read error may explain this. The chain has TRBV20-1 and TRBJ2-3; perhaps TRBD2 as D (6 bases). The CDR3 sequence is 14 residues long. From germline, CDR1 is DFQATT and CDR2 SNEGSKA (reference sequence). Here the CDR3 reads CSASPSGGEDKQYF. The CDR3, as DNA: TGCAGTGCCTCACCCAGCGGCGGGGAAGATAAGCAGTACTTT.

This clonotype was picked up many times. The rearrangement uses TRBV28 and TRBJ2-5; no definite D call. This CDR3 spans 17 amino acids. Deletions cut 2 bases from V and 3 bases from J, with 19 bases between. The V gene's germline CDR1 is MDHEN and CDR2 SYDVKM. CDR3 sequence reads: CASSLASADQRKETQYF. CDR3 nucleotide sequence: TGTGCCAGCAGTTTAGCGTCGGCAGACCAAAGGAAAGAGACCCAGTACTTC.

The chain couples TRBV6-1 to TRBJ1-1; D perhaps matches TRBD1 (5 bases). Trimming shortened V by 11 bases and J by 5 bases, and 18 bases separated the two germline ends. Per germline, CDR1 MNHNS and CDR2 SASEGT. The CDR3 has 13 residues. The CDR3 region is CAGQAERGTEAFF. CDR3 DNA sequence: TGTGCCGGCCAAGCCGAAAGGGGAACTGAAGCTTTCTTT.

This rearrangement joins TRBV28 to TRBJ2-5; TRBD1 or TRBD2 may be the D gene (5 bases each). The CDR3 has 17 residues. The germline V gene encodes CDR1 MDHEN and CDR2 SYDVKM. V lost 5 bases to trimming and J lost 7 bases, with 26 bases between them. The chain's CDR3 is CASSPPPQGALRRTQYF. DNA of the CDR3: TGTGCCAGCAGTCCACCTCCGCAGGGAGCACTACGTCGGACCCAGTACTTC.

This chain joins TRBV7-2 and TRBJ2-7; TRBD2 matches at 10 bases. The V gene's germline CDR1 is SGHTA and CDR2 FQGNSA. V trimming: 8 bases; J trimming: 5 bases; junction bases outside the gene matches: 3. This CDR3 is 12 amino acids long. The CDR3 DNA reads as TGTGCCAGCCGAGCGGGAGGGGACGAGCAGTACTTC. It codes for CASRAGGDEQYF.

Points on this clonotype: The missing conserved phenylalanine or tryptophan at the end of this CDR3 makes a read error likely. This chain links TRBV11-2 with TRBJ2-7; D could derive from TRBD1 or TRBD2 (5 bases each). Germline CDR1 SGHAT, CDR2 FQNNGV. This CDR3 is 14 amino acids long. CDR3 sequence: CANSLCTGAAEQYL. CDR3 sequence (DNA): TGTGCCAACAGCTTATGCACCGGGGCAGCCGAGCAGTACTTA.